The 8 T cell receptor beta chains reported below all come from one sample, sequenced in a study of T cells in tuberculosis. Time point reported: new active TB diagnosis, blood taken before or within 7 days of starting treatment. Assay used: immunoSEQ multiplex PCR; TCRdb lists only in-frame clones, some missing. This sample has some 30,000 clones, with 86% found just once. Here the sequenced sample was PBMCs, taken at tuberculosis diagnosis. The receptors stem from an adult with tuberculosis.

V and J are TRBV6-1 and TRBJ1-6; a possible D gene is TRBD1 (6 bases). Germline V gives CDR1 MNHNS, CDR2 SASEGT. The CDR3 has 15 amino acids. The V gene lost 0 bases and the J gene lost 6 bases, with 9 bases spanning the gap. CDR3 coding DNA: TGTGCCAGCAGTGAAGCGGAACAGGGTAATTCACCCCTCCACTTT. It codes for CASSEAEQGNSPLHF.

The CDR3 spells CASSPTGTAGTEAFF. The CDR3 bases are TGCGCCAGCAGCCCTACCGGGACAGCAGGCACTGAAGCTTTCTTT. V gene TRBV4-1 combines with J gene TRBJ1-1; the match to TRBD1 covers 7 bases. The J segment lost 4 bases and the V segment lost 4 bases, leaving 9 bases of the junction unmatched. This CDR3 contains 15 residues. Germline V gives CDR1 MGHRA, CDR2 YSYEKL.

This sequence joins TRBV6-5 and TRBJ1-1; D is undetermined. The CDR3 length is 14 residues. The ends were cut back, 0 bases at V and 1 base at J, with 6 bases in the middle. CDR1 and CDR2 from the germline V gene are MNHEY and SVGAGI. The CDR3 bases are TGTGCCAGCAGTTACTCTAGACAGAACACTGAAGCTTTCTTT. This translates into CASSYSRQNTEAFF.

The chain recombines TRBV6-6 with TRBJ2-1; 9 bases agree with TRBD1. The CDR3 runs 15 residues. Trimming removed 4 bases from V and 8 bases from J; junction bases left unmatched: 9. Germline CDR1 is MNHNY and CDR2 is SVGAGI (reference sequence). The CDR3 nucleotides read TGTGCCAGCAGTTCCGCAATGACAGGGGGGTATGAGCAGTTCTTC. Encoded protein: CASSSAMTGGYEQFF.

The J gene is TRBJ2-2, the V gene TRBV28, with 8 positions matching TRBD2. J lost 7 bases, V lost 2 bases, and 9 bases had no gene match. CDR1 MDHEN and CDR2 SYDVKM come from the germline V gene. The CDR3 extends over 16 amino acids. CDR3 amino acids: CASSLPKSGSDGELFF. The CDR3 DNA is TGTGCCAGCAGTTTACCTAAGAGCGGGAGCGACGGGGAGCTGTTTTTT.

The chain has TRBV2 and TRBJ1-1; D gene unclear. Germline loops: CDR1 SNHLY, CDR2 FYNNEI. With 3 bases removed from V and 9 bases from J, the gap between germline ends came to 8 bases. The CDR3 consists of 11 residues. CDR3 loop: CASSDKQKAFF. The CDR3 bases are TGTGCCAGCAGTGATAAACAGAAAGCTTTCTTT. Supplemented by reference TRBV2 and TRBJ1-1, the full variable domain reads EPEVTQTPSHQVTQMGQEVILRCVPISNHLYFYWYRQILGQKVEFLVSFYNNEISEKSEIFDDQFSVERPDGSNFTLKIRSTKLEDSAMYFCASSDKQKAFFGQGTRLTVV.

The chain uses TRBV7-9 and TRBJ1-2; 7 bases align to TRBD1. The trim removed 2 bases at V and 4 bases at J, leaving 7 bases unmatched. Germline V gene data show CDR1 as SEHNR and CDR2 as FQNEAQ (reference sequence). The CDR3 length is 15 residues. The CDR3 sequence: CASSLTGQVLYGYTF. The CDR3 bases are TGTGCCAGCAGCTTAACAGGACAGGTTCTCTATGGCTACACCTTC.

This chain links TRBV27 with TRBJ2-7, with 9 bases matching TRBD2. From germline, CDR1 is MNHEY and CDR2 SMNVEV (reference sequence). Trimming took 3 bases from V and 2 from J; bases not matched to a gene: 2. The CDR3 has 14 amino acids. The CDR3 is CASSFGGRAYEQYF. In DNA form, the CDR3 reads TGTGCCAGCAGTTTCGGCGGGAGGGCCTACGAGCAGTACTTC.